Following are 18 T cell receptor beta chains from one sample sequenced in a study of blood T cell repertoires in COVID-19. Generated by immunoSEQ multiplex PCR, the TCRdb table keeps only in-frame clones and is missing some. The sample holds 200,000 to 250,000 clones, about 85% seen once. The sample comprised peripheral blood. Source of these receptors: a woman in her fifties or sixties with COVID-19, enrolled during active disease.

In nucleotides, the CDR3 is TGCGCCAGCAGCCAAAGCGGGGGGGCGTTCGGGGAGCTGTTTTTT. Protein product: CASSQSGGAFGELFF. This chain joins TRBV5-1 and TRBJ2-2, with TRBD2 matching 10 bases. Germline trimming cut 4 bases from V and 7 bases from J; bases unmatched to any gene: 7. Germline CDR1 SGHRS, CDR2 YFSETQ. The CDR3 sequence is 15 residues long.

V gene TRBV6-2 or TRBV6-3 combines with J gene TRBJ2-4; maybe TRBD1 (5 bases). This CDR3 is built from 18 residues. V lost 0 bases and J 1 base, leaving 16 bases between the germline ends. Germline values: CDR1 MNHEY, CDR2 SVGEGT. The CDR3 sequence: CASSYSIPGLGAKNIQYF. The CDR3 DNA sequence: TGTGCCAGCAGTTACTCGATTCCAGGGCTTGGGGCCAAAAACATTCAGTACTTC.

The chain carries TRBV12-3 or TRBV12-4 and TRBJ1-6; D unclear. The V gene lost 0 bases and the J gene lost 9 bases, with 6 bases spanning the gap. CDR3 length: 13 amino acids. DNA of the CDR3: TGTGCCAGCAGTTTAGCGCAGGTTTCACCCCTCCACTTT. Residues: CASSLAQVSPLHF.

V gene TRBV5-1 combines with J gene TRBJ1-4; D possibly corresponds to TRBD1 (6 bases). The CDR3 consists of 14 residues. V lost 4 bases and J lost 8, with 15 bases in between. From germline, CDR1 is SGHRS and CDR2 YFSETQ. CDR3: CASSGRGQGEKLFF. The CDR3 nucleotides are TGCGCCAGCAGCGGGCGGGGGCAGGGCGAAAAACTGTTTTTT.

The J gene is TRBJ1-1, the V gene TRBV5-1; D unclear. V dropped 4 bases and J dropped 3 bases, with 10 bases sitting between them. CDR3 length equals 13 residues. Germline V gene data show CDR1 as SGHRS and CDR2 as YFSETQ. CDR3 coding DNA: TGCGCCAGCAGCGTGAGCCCGGACACTGAAGCTTTCTTT. Protein sequence: CASSVSPDTEAFF.

V gene TRBV28 combines with J gene TRBJ1-3; D is possibly TRBD1 (5 bases). Trimming stripped 6 bases from V and 0 bases from J, with 9 bases between. Per germline, CDR1 MDHEN and CDR2 SYDVKM. The CDR3 runs 14 residues. The chain's CDR3 is CASRQRGSGNTIYF. CDR3 DNA: TGTGCCAGCAGGCAAAGGGGCTCTGGAAACACCATATATTTT.

V usage is TRBV3-1 (or the pseudogene TRBV3-2) and J usage is TRBJ2-3, with 7 positions matching TRBD1. There are 15 residues in the CDR3. V lost 2 bases, J lost 3 bases, and 5 bases stayed unmatched. CDR1 is LGHDT, CDR2 YNNKEL, per germline (reference sequence). Written as DNA, the CDR3 is TGTGCCAGCAGCCAATACGGACAGGAGACAGATACGCAGTATTTT. This gives the protein CASSQYGQETDTQYF.

The chain has TRBV2 and TRBJ2-5, with 8 bases that match TRBD2. CDR1 and CDR2 (germline): SNHLY, FYNNEI. J was trimmed by 2 bases and V by 4 bases; bases with no gene match: 6. The CDR3 loop spans 15 amino acids. Here the CDR3 DNA reads TGTGCCAGCAGTGTTGATAGCGGGGTTCAAGAGACCCAGTACTTC. Protein: CASSVDSGVQETQYF.

The J gene is TRBJ1-1, the V gene TRBV4-1; D perhaps matches TRBD1 (5 bases). In germline, CDR1 is MGHRA, CDR2 YSYEKL. The CDR3 has 15 residues. V was pared by 0 bases and J by 4 bases, with 12 bases between. CDR3 DNA sequence: TGCGCCAGCAGCCAAGAAACGCCGGGGGGCACTGAAGCTTTCTTT. It codes for CASSQETPGGTEAFF.

This clone occurred once. The chain employs TRBV30 and TRBJ1-1; the D is unclear. Trimming cost V 5 bases and J 5 bases, with 12 bases left between them. This CDR3 has 12 residues. The V gene's germline CDR1 is GTSNPN and CDR2 SVGIG (reference sequence). The CDR3 nucleotides read TGTGCCTGGTCGAGCGGAAGGACTGAAGCTTTCTTT. It is translated as CAWSSGRTEAFF.

This sequence joins TRBV12-5 and TRBJ1-1, with D perhaps TRBD1 (6 bases). The length of the CDR3 is 16 residues. CDR1 LGHNT and CDR2 FRNRAP come from the germline V gene. V shed 5 bases and J shed 5 bases, with 21 bases lying between them. This chain's CDR3 is CASGTFFRGGGTEAFF. The CDR3 nucleotides are TGTGCTAGTGGTACCTTTTTCCGAGGGGGGGGGACTGAAGCTTTCTTT.

This chain joins TRBV24-1 and TRBJ2-6; D may be TRBD1 (6 bases). There are 15 residues in the CDR3. Germline assignment: CDR1 KGHDR and CDR2 SFDVKD. The V end lost 5 bases, the J end lost 9 bases, and 16 bases lay between the germline ends. For the CDR3, the DNA is TGTGCCACCAGTGTTGGGGGCTCTGATGGCAACGTCCTGACTTTC. Translated, it gives CATSVGGSDGNVLTF.

The J gene is TRBJ1-2, the V gene TRBV10-2; the D is unclear. Looked up from germline, CDR1 is WSHSY and CDR2 is SAAADI. V shed 4 bases and J shed 4 bases, with 7 bases lying between them. The CDR3 loop spans 12 amino acids. CDR3 in amino acids: CASSAGIYGYTF. DNA of the CDR3: TGCGCCAGCAGTGCCGGGATCTATGGCTACACCTTC.

The table lists this clone with a few counts. The V call is TRBV5-1, the J call TRBJ2-6, with D possibly TRBD1 on 5 matching bases. Trimming removed 4 bases from V and 0 bases from J, with 11 bases in between. This CDR3 is built from 16 residues. Germline V gives CDR1 SGHRS, CDR2 YFSETQ. The CDR3 DNA sequence: TGCGCCAGCAGCCTTCTAACAGGCTCTGGGGCCAACGTCCTGACTTTC. Translated, it gives CASSLLTGSGANVLTF.

This chain uses TRBV7-7 with TRBJ2-5; TRBD2 agrees at 8 bases. Germline CDR1 is SSHAT and CDR2 is FNYEAQ (reference sequence). V shed 1 base, J shed 2 bases, and the junction held 3 bases outside the gene matches. This CDR3 spans 15 amino acids. The CDR3 region is CASSLEASGQETQYF. CDR3 nucleotides: TGTGCCAGCAGCTTAGAGGCTAGCGGGCAAGAGACCCAGTACTTC.

The V call is TRBV12-3 or TRBV12-4, the J call TRBJ2-1, with D uncertain. The CDR3 runs to 10 residues. The ends were cut back, 8 bases at V and 6 bases at J, with 5 bases in the middle. CDR3 sequence reads: CASLGNEQFF. The CDR3 DNA is TGTGCCAGCCTCGGCAATGAGCAGTTCTTC.

The chain combines TRBV29-1 with TRBJ1-1; no clear D gene. Germline V gene sequence: CDR1 SQVTM, CDR2 ANQGSEA. Trimming left V 4 bases short and J 0 bases short, with 12 bases between. The CDR3 is 14 residues long. CDR3 residues: CSVVGRRMNTEAFF. The DNA for the CDR3 is TGCAGCGTTGTTGGCAGGAGGATGAACACTGAAGCTTTCTTT.

In this sample, this clone turned up once. The chain is built from TRBV6-2 or TRBV6-3 and TRBJ2-1; possible D gene TRBD2, 6 bases. The ends were cut back, 5 bases at V and 1 base at J, with 12 bases in the middle. Germline assignment: CDR1 MNHEY and CDR2 SVGEGT. The CDR3 length is 15 residues. The CDR3, as DNA: TGTGCCAGCAGTAGGGATAGCGGTTCCTACAATGAGCAGTTCTTC. The encoded protein is CASSRDSGSYNEQFF.